Listed here are 13 T cell receptor beta chains from one sample, sequenced in a study of T cell responses to AZD1222 COVID-19 vaccine. Using immunoSEQ multiplex PCR, the repertoire was profiled, and TCRdb retains in-frame clones only, with some absent. The table includes approximately 220,000 clones, roughly 91% detected once. The starting material was peripheral blood, obtained on day 0 of MenACWY control vaccination. The receptors here all came from an adult in good health.

This sequence joins TRBV4-2 and TRBJ1-3; D may be TRBD1 (6 bases). The CDR3 consists of 15 residues. CDR1 and CDR2 from the germline V gene are LGHNA and YNFKEQ. V lost 3 bases to trimming and J lost 2 bases, with 11 bases between them. CDR3 in DNA: TGTGCCAGCAGCCACCCTAAGGGGGCTGGAAACACCATATATTTT. Its protein product is CASSHPKGAGNTIYF.

The chain couples TRBV6-1 to TRBJ1-5; possibly TRBD1 for D (6 bases). The V gene lost 3 bases and the J gene lost 2 bases, with 17 bases spanning the gap. This CDR3 region has 17 residues. Germline CDR1 reads MNHNS; CDR2 reads SASEGT. The CDR3 region has the DNA TGTGCCAGCAGTGAGGAGGACAGTTTATGGGGCAATCAGCCCCAGCATTTT. Translated: CASSEEDSLWGNQPQHF.

Only one count was recorded for this clone. The chain recombines TRBV5-4 with TRBJ1-2; 11 nucleotides match TRBD1. Trimming took 4 bases from V and 4 from J; bases not matched to a gene: 9. From germline, CDR1 is SGHNT and CDR2 YYREEE (reference sequence). The CDR3 sequence is 16 residues long. Written as DNA, the CDR3 is TGTGCCAGCAGCGGATACCGGGACAGGGGGACCTATGGCTACACCTTC. It is translated as CASSGYRDRGTYGYTF.

The DNA for the CDR3 is TGTGCCAGCTCACCAAGACAGGCGATAACTAATGAAAAACTGTTTTTT. Translating it yields CASSPRQAITNEKLFF. J is TRBJ1-4 and V is TRBV18; TRBD1 is a possible D gene (6 bases). Trimming stripped 2 bases from V and 1 base from J, with 11 bases between. The CDR3 extends over 16 amino acids. Germline values: CDR1 KGHSH, CDR2 LQKENI.

This clone was counted only a few times. V and J are TRBV2 and TRBJ1-4, with D uncertain. The CDR3 is 14 amino acids. Per germline, CDR1 SNHLY and CDR2 FYNNEI. The ends were cut back, 8 bases at V and 4 bases at J, with 14 bases in the middle. The CDR3 bases are TGTGCCAGCCAGCCCCTGGGGATTAATGAAAAACTGTTTTTT. It yields the protein CASQPLGINEKLFF. The variable domain in full, with the rest retrieved from reference TRBV2 and TRBJ1-4, is EPEVTQTPSHQVTQMGQEVILRCVPISNHLYFYWYRQILGQKVEFLVSFYNNEISEKSEIFDDQFSVERPDGSNFTLKIRSTKLEDSAMYFCASQPLGINEKLFFGSGTQLSVL.

This sequence joins TRBV6-5 and TRBJ2-5; the match to TRBD2 covers 10 bases. CDR1 is MNHEY, CDR2 SVGAGI, per germline. The CDR3 contains 14 residues. Trimming at V came to 8 bases and at J to 0 bases, leaving 3 bases not matched to a gene. CDR3 in DNA: TGTGCCAGCGCAAGCGGGGGGGACCAAGAGACCCAGTACTTC. Amino acids: CASASGGDQETQYF.

V gene TRBV5-1 combines with J gene TRBJ2-7; TRBD1 matches 9 bases. Germline lookup yields CDR1 SGHRS and CDR2 YFSETQ. CDR3 length equals 14 residues. With V trimmed by 1 base and J by 3 bases, 2 bases remained unmatched. The DNA for the CDR3 is TGCGCCAGCAGCTTGTTGGGACAGGGCTACGAGCAGTACTTC. Its translation is CASSLLGQGYEQYF.

V and J are TRBV6-2 or TRBV6-3 and TRBJ2-1, with 7 bases aligning to TRBD1. The length of the CDR3 is 14 residues. V was pared by 5 bases and J by 3 bases, with 4 bases of the junction left unmatched. From germline, CDR1 is MNHEY and CDR2 SVGEGT. The CDR3 DNA is TGTGCCAGCAGTCCGGGACAGAACTACAATGAGCAGTTCTTC. Residues: CASSPGQNYNEQFF.

This rearrangement joins TRBV11-2 to TRBJ2-2; D remains ambiguous. V shed 4 bases and J shed 5 bases, with 17 bases lying between them. CDR3 length: 16 residues. Germline V lookup: CDR1 SGHAT, CDR2 FQNNGV. CDR3 DNA: TGTGCCAGCAGCTACCTCCGGGCCGTGGGAACCGGGGAGCTGTTTTTT. It codes for CASSYLRAVGTGELFF.

This clone showed up just once. This sequence joins TRBV6-6 and TRBJ1-5; a weak D match, TRBD1 (5 bases). Germline V lookup: CDR1 MNHNY, CDR2 SVGAGI (reference sequence). Trimming removed 4 bases from V and 6 bases from J, with 13 bases in between. This CDR3 spans 14 amino acids. DNA of the CDR3: TGTGCCAGCAGTTCCCCGACAGTGTCTCAGCCCCAGCATTTT. This sequence encodes CASSSPTVSQPQHF.

This clone appeared a single time. The V call is TRBV7-9, the J call TRBJ2-2; TRBD1 agrees at 10 bases. Looked up from germline, CDR1 is SEHNR and CDR2 is FQNEAQ (reference sequence). This CDR3 region has 15 residues. Trimming removed 5 bases from V and 5 bases from J; junction bases left unmatched: 5. The CDR3 DNA is TGTGCCAGCAGCCTTACGGGACAGGGGACCGGGGAGCTGTTTTTT. Translating it yields CASSLTGQGTGELFF.

The chain carries TRBV7-6 and TRBJ2-5; 9 bases match TRBD2. Germline CDR1 is SGHVS and CDR2 is FNYEAQ. Unmatched junction bases numbered 9, after V lost 5 bases and J lost 5 bases. The CDR3 covers 15 residues. The chain's CDR3 is CASSQGTSLSETQYF. In nucleotides, the CDR3 is TGTGCCAGCAGCCAGGGGACTAGCCTAAGCGAGACCCAGTACTTC. Looking up the rest from reference TRBV7-6 and TRBJ2-5 gives the full variable domain: GAGVSQSPRYKVTKRGQDVALRCDPISGHVSLYWYRQALGQGPEFLTYFNYEAQQDKSGLPNDRFSAERPEGSISTLTIQRTEQRDSAMYRCASSQGTSLSETQYFGPGTRLLVL.

The chain recombines TRBV3-1 (or the pseudogene TRBV3-2) with TRBJ1-2; D gene unclear. Trimming stripped 0 bases from V and 9 bases from J, with 14 bases between. The V gene's germline CDR1 is LGHDT and CDR2 YNNKEL (reference sequence). The CDR3 length is 14 residues. The CDR3: CASSQDRFPMSYTF. Here the CDR3 DNA reads TGTGCCAGCAGCCAAGATAGATTTCCTATGAGCTACACCTTC.